This entry describes one TCR beta chain. The entry originates in a study of blood T cell repertoires in COVID-19. TCRdb's copy holds only in-frame clones and misses some; the assay was immunoSEQ multiplex PCR. Here the sample spans 60,000 to 75,000 clones, about 88% being singletons. This clonotype originated in a human donor in a cohort sampled during active COVID-19. The sequencing input was peripheral blood.

CDR3: CASSGGWAEKLFF. In DNA form, the CDR3 reads TGTGCCAGCAGCGGTGGATGGGCAGAAAAACTGTTTTTT. The chain uses TRBV7-2 and TRBJ1-4; D not certain. The germline CDR1 and CDR2 sequences are SGHTA and FQGNSA. V was clipped by 5 bases and J by 8 bases, with 12 bases between them. The CDR3 totals 13 residues.